A selection of T cell receptor beta chains follows, all from one sample in a study of blood T cell repertoires in COVID-19. TCRdb's copy holds only in-frame clones and misses some; the assay was immunoSEQ multiplex PCR. The table includes more than 90,000 clones, roughly 79% detected once. The sequencing input was peripheral blood. The source of these receptors is a woman of 80 years or more with acute or convalescent COVID-19. The CDR3 runs from the conserved cysteine through the conserved F or W. A D gene is named only where the DNA matches it firmly. A clone size is listed for some rows: how often the clone was seen (once, few, many), or a class if it is expanded.

D gene	V gene	clone size	J gene	CDR3 DNA	CDR3 protein
NA	TRBV30	NA	TRBJ1-5	TGTGCCTGGAGTCGAACGAAGGCAGGGGATCAGCCCCAGCATTTT	CAWSRTKAGDQPQHF
TRBD2	TRBV5-1	NA	TRBJ2-3	TGCGCCAGCAGCCTGGGACTAGCGGGAGGGCCAAGTGCAGATACGCAGTATTTT	CASSLGLAGGPSADTQYF
TRBD1	TRBV5-1	NA	TRBJ1-2	TGCGCCAGCAGCTTGGCCCCGACAGGGTTGAGAGGCTACACCTTC	CASSLAPTGLRGYTF
NA	TRBV7-2	NA	TRBJ1-2	TGTGCCAGCGGACAGATAAACAACTATGGCTACACCTTC	CASGQINNYGYTF
NA	TRBV7-8	NA	TRBJ1-2	TGTGCCAGCAGCGAGGGGACACCAGCTAACTATGGCTACACCTTC	CASSEGTPANYGYTF
TRBD1	TRBV14	once	TRBJ1-2	TGTGCCAGCAGTCCTGACAGGGGAGGAGGCTACACCTTC	CASSPDRGGGYTF
NA	TRBV10-1	NA	TRBJ2-1	TGCGCCATCAATAGGAGAGTCTACAATGAGCAGTTCTTC	CAINRRVYNEQFF
NA	TRBV2	NA	TRBJ2-5	TGTGCCAGCAGTGAGGGTAGCGAGGAGACCCAGTACTTC	CASSEGSEETQYF
NA	TRBV9	NA	TRBJ1-1	TGTGCCAGCAGCACGGGAGAGATGAACACTGAAGCTTTCTTT	CASSTGEMNTEAFF
NA	TRBV29-1	NA	TRBJ1-3	TGCAGCGTTGAAGATCGAAGGGGAGGGTTCCCTGGAAACACCATATATTTT	CSVEDRRGGFPGNTIYF
NA	TRBV6-2/TRBV6-3	few	TRBJ1-2	TGTGCCAGCAGTTTTTCAGGGAGGAATGGCTACACCTTC	CASSFSGRNGYTF
NA	TRBV7-3	NA	TRBJ2-3	TGTGCCAGCAGCGAGTCCACGACAGATACGCAGTATTTT	CASSESTTDTQYF
NA	TRBV18	NA	TRBJ2-2	TGTGCCAGCTCACCCTATATCATGGAGCTGTTTTTT	CASSPYIMELFF
TRBD1	TRBV7-9	NA	TRBJ1-2	TGTGCCAGCAGCATAGGGACAGGTGATCCCTATGGCTACACCTTC	CASSIGTGDPYGYTF
TRBD1	TRBV30	NA	TRBJ1-3	TGTGCCTGGAGTTCAGGGGGAGGAAACACCATATATTTT	CAWSSGGGNTIYF
NA	TRBV6-2/TRBV6-3	NA	TRBJ1-2	TGTGCCAGCAGTTCTCAGGGGACCCTTAGTGGCTACACCTTC	CASSSQGTLSGYTF
TRBD2	TRBV6-2/TRBV6-3	NA	TRBJ2-2	TGTGCCAGCAGCCGAGGACTAGCGGGCACCGGGGAGCTGTTTTTT	CASSRGLAGTGELFF